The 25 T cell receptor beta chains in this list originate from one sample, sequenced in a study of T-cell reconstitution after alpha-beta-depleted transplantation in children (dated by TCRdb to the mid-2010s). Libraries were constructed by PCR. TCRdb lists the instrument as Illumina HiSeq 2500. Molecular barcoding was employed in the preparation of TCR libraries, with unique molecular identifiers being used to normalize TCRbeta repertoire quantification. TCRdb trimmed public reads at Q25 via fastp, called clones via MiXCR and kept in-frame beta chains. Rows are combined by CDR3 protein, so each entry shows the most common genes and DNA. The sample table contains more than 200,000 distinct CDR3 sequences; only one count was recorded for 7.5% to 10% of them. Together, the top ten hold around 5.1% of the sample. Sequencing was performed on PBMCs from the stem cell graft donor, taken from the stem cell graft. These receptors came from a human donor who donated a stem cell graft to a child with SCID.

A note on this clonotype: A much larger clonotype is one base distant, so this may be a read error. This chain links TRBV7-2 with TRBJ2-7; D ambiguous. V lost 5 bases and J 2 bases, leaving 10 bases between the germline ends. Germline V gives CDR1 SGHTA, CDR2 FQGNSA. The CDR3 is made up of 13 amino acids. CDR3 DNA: TGTGCCAGCAGCGCGACGGCAACCTACGAGCAGTACTTC. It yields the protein CASSATATYEQYF.

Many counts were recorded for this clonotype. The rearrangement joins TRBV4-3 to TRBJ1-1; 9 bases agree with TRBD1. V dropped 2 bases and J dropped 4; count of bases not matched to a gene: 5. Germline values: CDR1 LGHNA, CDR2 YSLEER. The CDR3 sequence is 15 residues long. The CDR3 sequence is CASSQMGQGSTEAFF. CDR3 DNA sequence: TGCGCCAGCAGCCAAATGGGACAGGGAAGCACTGAAGCTTTCTTT.

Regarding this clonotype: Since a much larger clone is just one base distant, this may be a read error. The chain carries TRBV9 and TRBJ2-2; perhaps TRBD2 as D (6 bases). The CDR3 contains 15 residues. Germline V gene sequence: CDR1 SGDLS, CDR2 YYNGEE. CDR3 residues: CDSSPKPGDTGELFF. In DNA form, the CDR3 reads TGTGACAGCAGCCCCAAACCGGGGGACACCGGGGAGCTGTTTTTT.

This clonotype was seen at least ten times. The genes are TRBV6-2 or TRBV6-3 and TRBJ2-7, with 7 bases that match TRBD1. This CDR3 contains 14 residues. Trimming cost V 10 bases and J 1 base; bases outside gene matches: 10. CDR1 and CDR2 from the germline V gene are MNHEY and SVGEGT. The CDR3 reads CAISRDSASYEQYF. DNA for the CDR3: TGTGCCATTAGCCGGGACAGCGCGTCCTACGAGCAGTACTTC.

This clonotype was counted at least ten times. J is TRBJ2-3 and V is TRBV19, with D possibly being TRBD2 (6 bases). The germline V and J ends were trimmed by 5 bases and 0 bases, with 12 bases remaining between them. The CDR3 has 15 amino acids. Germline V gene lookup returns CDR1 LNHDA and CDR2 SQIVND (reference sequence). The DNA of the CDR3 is TGTGCCAGTAGTTACCGGGGGAGAAGCACAGATACGCAGTATTTT. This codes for CASSYRGRSTDTQYF.

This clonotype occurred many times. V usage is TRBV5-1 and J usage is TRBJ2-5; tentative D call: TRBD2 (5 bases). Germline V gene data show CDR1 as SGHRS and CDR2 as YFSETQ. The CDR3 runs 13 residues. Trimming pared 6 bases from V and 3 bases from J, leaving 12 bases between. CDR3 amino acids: CASNRGDEETQYF. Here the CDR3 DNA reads TGCGCCAGCAACCGGGGAGACGAAGAGACCCAGTACTTC.

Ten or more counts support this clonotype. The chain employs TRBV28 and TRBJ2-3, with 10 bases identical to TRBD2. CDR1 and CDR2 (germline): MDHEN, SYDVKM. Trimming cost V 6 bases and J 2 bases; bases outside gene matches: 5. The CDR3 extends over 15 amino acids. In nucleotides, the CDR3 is TGTGCCAGCAGACCTAGCGGGGGAAACACAGATACGCAGTATTTT. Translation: CASRPSGGNTDTQYF.

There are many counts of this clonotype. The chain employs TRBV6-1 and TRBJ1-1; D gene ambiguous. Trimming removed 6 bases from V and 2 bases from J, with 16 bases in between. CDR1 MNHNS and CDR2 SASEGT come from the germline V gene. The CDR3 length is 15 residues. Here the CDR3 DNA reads TGTGCCAGCAGCCGCCGGAGCAGGCAAAACACTGAAGCTTTCTTT. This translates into CASSRRSRQNTEAFF.

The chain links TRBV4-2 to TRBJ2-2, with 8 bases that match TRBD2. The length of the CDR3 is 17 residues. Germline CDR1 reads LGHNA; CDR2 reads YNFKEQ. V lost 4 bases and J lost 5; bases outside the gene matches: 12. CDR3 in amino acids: CASSPLRGGEATGELFF. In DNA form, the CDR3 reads TGTGCCAGCAGCCCCCTCCGGGGGGGTGAGGCGACCGGGGAGCTGTTTTTT.

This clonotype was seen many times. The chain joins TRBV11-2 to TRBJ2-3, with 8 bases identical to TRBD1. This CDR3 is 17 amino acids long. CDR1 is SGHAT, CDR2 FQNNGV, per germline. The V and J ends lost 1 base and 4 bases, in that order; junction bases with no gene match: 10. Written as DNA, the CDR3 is TGTGCCAGCAGCTTAGTACTCTCCGGACAGGGCCCAGATACGCAGTATTTT. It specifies CASSLVLSGQGPDTQYF.

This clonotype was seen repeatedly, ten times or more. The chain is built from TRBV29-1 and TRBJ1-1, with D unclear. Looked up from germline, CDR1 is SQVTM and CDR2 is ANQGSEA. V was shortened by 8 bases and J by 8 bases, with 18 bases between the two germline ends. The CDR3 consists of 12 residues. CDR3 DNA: TGCAGCCCGATAGGTCCGGGTTTAGAAGCTTTCTTT. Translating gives CSPIGPGLEAFF.

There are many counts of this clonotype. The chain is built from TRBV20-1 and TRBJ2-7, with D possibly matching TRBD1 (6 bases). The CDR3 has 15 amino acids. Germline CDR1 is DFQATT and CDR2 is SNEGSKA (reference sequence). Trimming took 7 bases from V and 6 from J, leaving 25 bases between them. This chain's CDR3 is CSVKVFGQRSTEQYF. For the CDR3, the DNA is TGCAGTGTTAAGGTGTTTGGACAGCGTTCCACCGAGCAGTACTTC.

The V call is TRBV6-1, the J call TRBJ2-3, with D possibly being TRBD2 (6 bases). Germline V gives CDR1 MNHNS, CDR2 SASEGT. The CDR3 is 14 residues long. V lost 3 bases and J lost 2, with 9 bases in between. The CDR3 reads CASSERGTTDTQYF. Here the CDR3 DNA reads TGTGCCAGCAGTGAGCGGGGTACCACAGATACGCAGTATTTT.

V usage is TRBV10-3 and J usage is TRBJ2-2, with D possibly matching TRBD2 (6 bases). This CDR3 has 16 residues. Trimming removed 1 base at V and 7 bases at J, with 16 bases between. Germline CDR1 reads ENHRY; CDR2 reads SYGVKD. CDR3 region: CAISEFLPTSGGELFF. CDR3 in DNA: TGTGCCATCAGTGAGTTTCTTCCGACTAGTGGCGGGGAGCTGTTTTTT.

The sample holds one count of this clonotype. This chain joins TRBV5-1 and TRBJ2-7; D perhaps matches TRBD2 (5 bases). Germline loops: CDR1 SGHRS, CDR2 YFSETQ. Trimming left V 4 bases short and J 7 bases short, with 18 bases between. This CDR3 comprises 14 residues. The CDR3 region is CASSLETRVREQYF. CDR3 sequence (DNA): TGCGCCAGCAGCCTGGAGACGAGGGTTAGGGAGCAGTACTTC.

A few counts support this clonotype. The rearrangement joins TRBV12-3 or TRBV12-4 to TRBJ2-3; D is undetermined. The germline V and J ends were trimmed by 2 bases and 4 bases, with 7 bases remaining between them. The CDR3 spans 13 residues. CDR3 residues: CASSLTGSDTQYF. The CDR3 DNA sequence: TGTGCCAGCAGTTTAACTGGGTCAGATACGCAGTATTTT.

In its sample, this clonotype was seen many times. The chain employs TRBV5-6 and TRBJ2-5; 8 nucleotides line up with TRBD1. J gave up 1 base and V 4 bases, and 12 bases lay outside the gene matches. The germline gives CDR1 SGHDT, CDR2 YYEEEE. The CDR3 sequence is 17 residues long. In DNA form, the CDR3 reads TGTGCCAGCAGCAGATTTAGGACAGGGCGGGTCCAAGAGACCCAGTACTTC. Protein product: CASSRFRTGRVQETQYF.

For the CDR3, the DNA is TGTGCCAGCAGCAAATCGCCAGGGGTGTGGACCGGGGAGCTGTTTTTT. Encoded protein: CASSKSPGVWTGELFF. The gene calls are TRBV7-9 and TRBJ2-2, with D perhaps TRBD1 (6 bases). The CDR3 is made up of 16 amino acids. Trimming pared 5 bases from V and 5 bases from J, leaving 18 bases between. Germline values: CDR1 SEHNR, CDR2 FQNEAQ (reference sequence).

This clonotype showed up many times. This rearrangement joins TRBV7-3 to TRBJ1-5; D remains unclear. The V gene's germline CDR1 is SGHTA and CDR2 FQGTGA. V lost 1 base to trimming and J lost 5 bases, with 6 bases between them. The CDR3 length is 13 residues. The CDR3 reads CASSLNPDQPQHF. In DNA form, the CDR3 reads TGTGCCAGCAGCTTAAACCCAGATCAGCCCCAGCATTTT.

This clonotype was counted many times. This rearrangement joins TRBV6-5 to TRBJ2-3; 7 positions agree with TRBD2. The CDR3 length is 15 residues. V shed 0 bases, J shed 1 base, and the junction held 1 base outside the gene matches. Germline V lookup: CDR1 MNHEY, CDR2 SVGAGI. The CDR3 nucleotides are TGTGCCAGCAGTTACTCCGCGGGGGGCACAGATACGCAGTATTTT. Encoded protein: CASSYSAGGTDTQYF.

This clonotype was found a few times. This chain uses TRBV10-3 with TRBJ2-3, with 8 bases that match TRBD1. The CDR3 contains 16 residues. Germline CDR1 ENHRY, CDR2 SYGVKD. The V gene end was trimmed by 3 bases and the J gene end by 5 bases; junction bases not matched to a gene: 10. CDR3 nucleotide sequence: TGTGCCATCAGTGAAGGGCCCAAAACAGGGGGAGATACGCAGTATTTT. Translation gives CAISEGPKTGGDTQYF.

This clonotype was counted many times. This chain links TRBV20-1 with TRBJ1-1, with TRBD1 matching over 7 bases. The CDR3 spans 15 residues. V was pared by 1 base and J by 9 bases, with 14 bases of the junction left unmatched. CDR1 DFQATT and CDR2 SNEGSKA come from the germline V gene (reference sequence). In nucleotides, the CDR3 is TGCAGTGCTAGAGGGCAGCAGGGGGGAGGGGGTCAAGCTTTCTTT. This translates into CSARGQQGGGGQAFF.

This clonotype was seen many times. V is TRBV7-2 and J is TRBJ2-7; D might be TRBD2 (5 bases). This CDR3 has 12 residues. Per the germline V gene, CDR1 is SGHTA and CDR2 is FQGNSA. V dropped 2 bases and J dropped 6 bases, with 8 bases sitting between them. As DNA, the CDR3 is TGTGCCAGCAGCTTAAGCGGTCTCGAGCAGTACTTC. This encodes CASSLSGLEQYF.

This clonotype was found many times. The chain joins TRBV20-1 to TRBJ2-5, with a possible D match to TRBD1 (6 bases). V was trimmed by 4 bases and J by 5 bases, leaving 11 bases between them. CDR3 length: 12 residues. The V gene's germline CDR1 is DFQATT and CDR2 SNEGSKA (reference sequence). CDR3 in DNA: TGCAGTGCTATCCAGCAGGGGGAGACCCAGTACTTC. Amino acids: CSAIQQGETQYF.

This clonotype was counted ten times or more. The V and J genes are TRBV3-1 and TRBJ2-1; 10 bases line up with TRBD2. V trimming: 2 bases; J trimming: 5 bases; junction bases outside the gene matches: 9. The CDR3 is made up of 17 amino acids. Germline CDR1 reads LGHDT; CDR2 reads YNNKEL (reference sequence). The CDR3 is CASSQQLLAGVNNEQFF. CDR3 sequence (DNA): TGTGCCAGCAGCCAACAACTCCTAGCGGGGGTGAACAATGAGCAGTTCTTC.